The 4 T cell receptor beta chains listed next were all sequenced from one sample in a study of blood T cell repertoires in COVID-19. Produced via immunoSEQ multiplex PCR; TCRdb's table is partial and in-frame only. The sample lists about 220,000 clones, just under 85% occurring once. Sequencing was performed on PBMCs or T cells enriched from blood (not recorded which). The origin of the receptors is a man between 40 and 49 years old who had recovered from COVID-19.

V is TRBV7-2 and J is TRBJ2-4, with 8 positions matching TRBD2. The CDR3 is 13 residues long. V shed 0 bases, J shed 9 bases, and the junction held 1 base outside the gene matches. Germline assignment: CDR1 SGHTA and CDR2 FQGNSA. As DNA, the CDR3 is TGTGCCAGCAGCTTAGCCCGGGGGGGCATTCAGTACTTC. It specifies CASSLARGGIQYF.

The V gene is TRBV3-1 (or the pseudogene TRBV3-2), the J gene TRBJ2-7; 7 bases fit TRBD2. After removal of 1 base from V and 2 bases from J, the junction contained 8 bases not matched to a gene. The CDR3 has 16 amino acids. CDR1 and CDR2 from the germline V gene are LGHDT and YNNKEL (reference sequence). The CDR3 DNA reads TGTGCCAGCAGCCAAGGGGAGGGTTTCGTCCCCTACGAGCAGTACTTC. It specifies CASSQGEGFVPYEQYF.

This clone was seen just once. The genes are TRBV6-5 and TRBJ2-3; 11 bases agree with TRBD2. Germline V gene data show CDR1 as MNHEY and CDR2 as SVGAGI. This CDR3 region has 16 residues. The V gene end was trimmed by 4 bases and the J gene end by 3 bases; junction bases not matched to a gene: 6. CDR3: CASSSPTSGRTDTQYF. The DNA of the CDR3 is TGTGCCAGCAGTTCCCCTACTAGCGGGAGAACAGATACGCAGTATTTT.

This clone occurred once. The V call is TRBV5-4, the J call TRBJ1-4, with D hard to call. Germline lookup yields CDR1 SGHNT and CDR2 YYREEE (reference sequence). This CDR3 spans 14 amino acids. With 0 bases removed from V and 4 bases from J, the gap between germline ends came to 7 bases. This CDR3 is CASSLGGLNEKLFF. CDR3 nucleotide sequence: TGTGCCAGCAGCTTGGGAGGGCTTAATGAAAAACTGTTTTTT.